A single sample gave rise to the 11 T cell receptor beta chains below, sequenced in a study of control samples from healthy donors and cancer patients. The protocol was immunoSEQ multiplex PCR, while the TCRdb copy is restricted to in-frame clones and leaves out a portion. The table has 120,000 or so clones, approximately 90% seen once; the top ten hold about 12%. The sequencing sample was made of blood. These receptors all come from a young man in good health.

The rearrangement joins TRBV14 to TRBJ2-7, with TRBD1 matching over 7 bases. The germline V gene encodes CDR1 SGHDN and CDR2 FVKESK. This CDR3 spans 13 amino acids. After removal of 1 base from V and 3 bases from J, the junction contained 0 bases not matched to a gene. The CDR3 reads CASSQGTGYEQYF. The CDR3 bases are TGTGCCAGCAGCCAAGGGACAGGCTACGAGCAGTACTTC.

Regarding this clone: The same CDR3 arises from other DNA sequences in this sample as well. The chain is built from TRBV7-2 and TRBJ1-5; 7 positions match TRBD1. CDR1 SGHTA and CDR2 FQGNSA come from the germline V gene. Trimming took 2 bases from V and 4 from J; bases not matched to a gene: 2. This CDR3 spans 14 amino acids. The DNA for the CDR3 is TGTGCCAGCAGCTTATACAGGGGAAATCAGCCCCAGCATTTT. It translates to CASSLYRGNQPQHF.

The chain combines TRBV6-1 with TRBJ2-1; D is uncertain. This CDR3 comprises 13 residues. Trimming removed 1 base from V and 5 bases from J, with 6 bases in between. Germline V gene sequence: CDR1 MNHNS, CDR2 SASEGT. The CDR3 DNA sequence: TGTGCCAGCAGTGAAGGGTCCCACAATGAGCAGTTCTTC. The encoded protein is CASSEGSHNEQFF.

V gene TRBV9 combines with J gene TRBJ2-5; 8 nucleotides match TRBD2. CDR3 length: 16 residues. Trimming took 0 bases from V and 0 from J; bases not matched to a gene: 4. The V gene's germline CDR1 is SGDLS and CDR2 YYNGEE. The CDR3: CASSVGSSGHQETQYF. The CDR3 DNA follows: TGTGCCAGCAGCGTAGGCTCTAGCGGGCACCAAGAGACCCAGTACTTC.

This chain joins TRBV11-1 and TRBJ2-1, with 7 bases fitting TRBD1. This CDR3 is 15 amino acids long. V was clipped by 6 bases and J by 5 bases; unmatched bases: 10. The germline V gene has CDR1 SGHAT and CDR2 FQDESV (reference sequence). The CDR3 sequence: CASRYRQGLNNEQFF. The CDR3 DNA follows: TGTGCCAGCAGATACCGACAGGGTCTCAACAATGAGCAGTTCTTC.

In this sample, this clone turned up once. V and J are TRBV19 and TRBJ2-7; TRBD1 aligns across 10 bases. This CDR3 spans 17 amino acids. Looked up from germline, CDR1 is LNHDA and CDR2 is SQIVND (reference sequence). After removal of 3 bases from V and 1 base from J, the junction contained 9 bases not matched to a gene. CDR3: CASSISPGQGGSYEQYF. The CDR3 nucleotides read TGTGCCAGTAGTATCTCTCCCGGACAGGGGGGATCCTACGAGCAGTACTTC.

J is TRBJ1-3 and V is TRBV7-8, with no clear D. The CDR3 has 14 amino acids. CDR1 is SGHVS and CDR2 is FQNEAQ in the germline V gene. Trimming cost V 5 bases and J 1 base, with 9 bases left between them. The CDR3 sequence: CASSPRGSGNTIYF. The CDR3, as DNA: TGTGCCAGCAGCCCCAGAGGATCTGGAAACACCATATATTTT.

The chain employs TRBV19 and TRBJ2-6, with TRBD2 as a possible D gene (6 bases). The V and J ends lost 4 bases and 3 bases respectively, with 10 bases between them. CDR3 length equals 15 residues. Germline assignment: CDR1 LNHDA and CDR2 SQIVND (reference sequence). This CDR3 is CASSKEGYGANVLTF. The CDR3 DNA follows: TGTGCCAGTAGTAAGGAGGGTTATGGGGCCAACGTCCTGACTTTC.

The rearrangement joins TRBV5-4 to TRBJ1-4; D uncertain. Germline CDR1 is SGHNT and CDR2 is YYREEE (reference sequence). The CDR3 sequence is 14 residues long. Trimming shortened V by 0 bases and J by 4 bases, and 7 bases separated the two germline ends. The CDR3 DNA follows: TGTGCCAGCAGCTTGGAAGGGCTTAATGAAAAACTGTTTTTT. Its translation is CASSLEGLNEKLFF.

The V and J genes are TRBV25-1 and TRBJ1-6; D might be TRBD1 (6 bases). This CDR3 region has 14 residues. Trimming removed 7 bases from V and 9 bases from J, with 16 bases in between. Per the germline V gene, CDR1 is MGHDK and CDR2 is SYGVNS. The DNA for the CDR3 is TGTGCCAGCACCCCCTGGGGGGCTGGTTCACCCCTCCACTTT. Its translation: CASTPWGAGSPLHF.

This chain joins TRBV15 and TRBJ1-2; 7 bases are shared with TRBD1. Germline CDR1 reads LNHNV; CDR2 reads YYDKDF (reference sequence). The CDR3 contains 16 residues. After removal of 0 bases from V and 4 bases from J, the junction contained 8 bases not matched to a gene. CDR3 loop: CATSRDPKGQSYGYTF. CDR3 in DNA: TGTGCCACCAGCAGAGATCCCAAGGGACAGTCCTATGGCTACACCTTC.